These 8 T cell receptor beta chains were sequenced from one sample in a study of blood T cell repertoires in COVID-19 (dated by TCRdb to about 2020). The library was generated by the immunoSEQ multiplex PCR assay. The source is immuneACCESS, and TCRdb retained only in-frame sequences with V and J called. Part of the clones is not carried over; for the studies checked, unresolved V genes explain less than half of this, and the remainder is unexplained. For this sample there are about 320,000 clones; roughly 89% appear just once. Around 9% of the sample comes from the top ten. The sample taken for sequencing was PBMCs or T cells enriched from blood (not recorded which). The receptors originated from a woman younger than 30 who had recovered from COVID-19.

Details on this clone: In the same sample, other DNA sequences code for this CDR3. This chain links TRBV20-1 with TRBJ2-5; D is unclear. The V gene lost 3 bases and the J gene lost 2 bases, with 4 bases spanning the gap. Germline CDR1 DFQATT, CDR2 SNEGSKA (reference sequence). CDR3 length equals 11 residues. CDR3 DNA sequence: TGCAGTGCTAGCGGGCAAGAGACCCAGTACTTC. Translation gives CSASGQETQYF.

This chain's CDR3 is CASSPHEFGQLYNEQFF. The CDR3 region has the DNA TGTGCCAGCAGCCCTCACGAATTCGGACAGCTGTACAATGAGCAGTTCTTC. This chain links TRBV7-6 with TRBJ2-1, with D perhaps TRBD1 (6 bases). The V end was cut by 5 bases, the J end by 4 bases, with 21 bases between. The CDR3 spans 17 residues. Germline assignment: CDR1 SGHVS and CDR2 FNYEAQ.

The chain recombines TRBV7-9 with TRBJ1-2, with D uncertain. Germline assignment: CDR1 SEHNR and CDR2 FQNEAQ (reference sequence). V was trimmed by 5 bases and J by 2 bases, leaving 9 bases between them. CDR3 length equals 13 residues. This CDR3 is CASSPVPNYGYTF. CDR3 DNA sequence: TGTGCCAGCAGCCCAGTCCCCAACTATGGCTACACCTTC.

The sample holds one count of this clone. The V call is TRBV7-2, the J call TRBJ1-2; D unresolved. V was shortened by 0 bases and J by 0 bases, with 20 bases between the two germline ends. Per the germline V gene, CDR1 is SGHTA and CDR2 is FQGNSA. The CDR3 sequence is 19 residues long. The CDR3 bases are TGTGCCAGCAGCTTAGCGTCAGCAACAGCCTATTCAGCTAACTATGGCTACACCTTC. It encodes CASSLASATAYSANYGYTF.

There are a few counts of this clone. The rearrangement joins TRBV2 to TRBJ1-1; a possible D gene is TRBD1 (5 bases). Trimming removed 4 bases from V and 5 bases from J, with 17 bases in between. Germline-derived CDR1 and CDR2 are SNHLY and FYNNEI. The CDR3 extends over 15 amino acids. Here the CDR3 DNA reads TGTGCCAGCAGTGCTTGGACACCCCGGGGGACTGAAGCTTTCTTT. Translation gives CASSAWTPRGTEAFF. Combining the CDR3 with reference TRBV2 and TRBJ1-1 gives the whole variable domain EPEVTQTPSHQVTQMGQEVILRCVPISNHLYFYWYRQILGQKVEFLVSFYNNEISEKSEIFDDQFSVERPDGSNFTLKIRSTKLEDSAMYFCASSAWTPRGTEAFFGQGTRLTVV.

The rearrangement uses TRBV3-1 (or the pseudogene TRBV3-2) and TRBJ2-2; no definite D call. The V end lost 4 bases, the J end lost 5 bases, and 2 bases lay between the germline ends. CDR1 is LGHDT and CDR2 is YNNKEL in the germline V gene (reference sequence). This CDR3 has 11 amino acids. This CDR3 reads CASSLTGELFF. DNA of the CDR3: TGTGCCAGCAGCCTAACCGGGGAGCTGTTTTTT.

The chain links TRBV6-1 to TRBJ1-1; 12 bases fit TRBD1. V shed 3 bases, J shed 7 bases, and the junction held 3 bases outside the gene matches. Germline CDR1 and CDR2: MNHNS and SASEGT. This CDR3 spans 14 amino acids. The chain's CDR3 is CASSEGQGAGEAFF. CDR3 in DNA: TGTGCCAGCAGTGAGGGACAGGGGGCTGGTGAAGCTTTCTTT.

This clone is a singleton in its sample. The chain couples TRBV9 to TRBJ1-3; D is undetermined. The germline CDR1 and CDR2 sequences are SGDLS and YYNGEE. V was clipped by 3 bases and J by 3 bases, with 7 bases between them. The CDR3 sequence is 13 residues long. For the CDR3, the DNA is TGTGCCAGCAGCGAGGAGCTTGGAAACACCATATATTTT. This encodes CASSEELGNTIYF.